This T cell receptor beta chain was sequenced for a study of T cells in Graves' hyperthyroidism and ophthalmopathy. Points from the study as a whole: In validation, the model predicted ophthalmopathy. These predictions came a median about 6.5 months before onset. Blood also carried most thyroid clonotypes expanded above 0.001.

Deletions cut 6 bases from V and 0 bases from J, with 12 bases between. The CDR3 covers 14 residues. Uncontrolled infection, other autoimmune disease, pregnancy or lactation led to exclusion. On this clonotype itself: Its antigen is currently unknown.

The investigators amplified TCR beta CDR3 regions from RNA transcripts. An initial round of RT-PCR targeting the TCR CDR3 relied on the HTBI primer set. TCRdb reprocessed the multiplex PCR reads with MiXCR, giving one entry per CDR3 protein. In the table there are about 840,000 distinct CDR3 sequences, approximately 40% of which are singletons. The chain recombines TRBV12-3 or TRBV12-4 with TRBJ2-7, with D perhaps being TRBD1 or TRBD2 (5 bases each). This clonotype was sampled from a man younger than 35 with Graves' hyperthyroidism. The sample was blood. CDR3 sequence reads: CASSGTAHSYEQYF. The CDR3 coding sequence is TGTGCCAGCAGCGGGACGGCACACTCCTACGAGCAGTACTTC.